Below, one T cell receptor (beta chain) is given with its context. These data are taken from a study of OX40 agonist ivuxolimab in advanced cancers. TCRdb's copy holds only in-frame clones and misses some; the assay was immunoSEQ multiplex PCR. The sample holds around 84,000 clones, approximately 84% seen once. Sequenced here: CD4+ or CD8+ T cells sorted from blood, sampled in a trial of the OX40 agonist ivuxolimab. This TCR was recovered from an adult with an advanced solid tumor such as melanoma, head and neck, liver or kidney cancer.

CDR3 sequence: CASSLGGRYTGELFF. The CDR3, as DNA: TGTGCCAGCAGCTTAGGCGGGAGGTACACCGGGGAGCTGTTTTTT. V usage is TRBV13 and J usage is TRBJ2-2, with TRBD2 matching 7 bases. This CDR3 spans 15 amino acids. The germline CDR1 and CDR2 sequences are PRHDT and FYEKMQ (reference sequence). With V trimmed by 0 bases and J by 3 bases, 1 base remained unmatched.